The 14 T cell receptor beta chains below all came from one sample that was sequenced in a study of shared clonotypes between healthy human individuals. Clones were sequenced by immunoSEQ multiplex PCR, and TCRdb holds only the in-frame ones, with some missing. This repertoire shows about 500,000 clones, 77% found once; its top ten account for 12%. Sample: PBMCs. The receptors shown here come from a woman between 40 and 50 years old in good health. Some clones in this sample may be carry-over from other donors' samples.

A few counts support this clone. The chain couples TRBV30 to TRBJ2-7; 7 bases are shared with TRBD2. The CDR3 spans 14 residues. Trimming removed 4 bases from V and 4 bases from J; junction bases left unmatched: 10. Germline assignment: CDR1 GTSNPN and CDR2 SVGIG (reference sequence). The CDR3 bases are TGTGCCTGGAAAACTGGCGGGAGATTGTACGAGCAGTACTTC. It codes for CAWKTGGRLYEQYF.

This chain connects TRBV2 to TRBJ1-1, with 7 nucleotides matching TRBD1. This CDR3 comprises 12 residues. The ends lost 10 bases at V and 2 bases at J; junction bases unmatched: 4. In germline, CDR1 is SNHLY, CDR2 FYNNEI. The CDR3 region is CATLGGNTEAFF. CDR3 nucleotides: TGTGCCACCCTAGGGGGCAACACTGAAGCTTTCTTT.

The chain combines TRBV19 with TRBJ2-1, with a possible D match to TRBD1 (6 bases). V was shortened by 2 bases and J by 9 bases, with 14 bases between the two germline ends. Looked up from germline, CDR1 is LNHDA and CDR2 is SQIVND (reference sequence). This CDR3 is 14 amino acids long. The CDR3 spells CASSINQGIGEQFF. DNA for the CDR3: TGTGCCAGTAGTATAAATCAGGGGATTGGTGAGCAGTTCTTC.

This chain joins TRBV7-2 and TRBJ2-5, with D possibly matching TRBD2 (5 bases). The germline CDR1 and CDR2 sequences are SGHTA and FQGNSA. V lost 2 bases and J 5 bases, leaving 12 bases between the germline ends. The CDR3 covers 14 residues. CDR3 coding DNA: TGTGCCAGCAGCTTATCGAGGGCCTCGGAGACCCAGTACTTC. Encoded protein: CASSLSRASETQYF.

CDR3 loop: CAIRDEGANTEAFF. Here the CDR3 DNA reads TGTGCCATCAGGGACGAGGGGGCGAACACTGAAGCTTTCTTT. The chain employs TRBV10-3 and TRBJ1-1; 7 bases are shared with TRBD1. Germline V gives CDR1 ENHRY, CDR2 SYGVKD. The V and J ends lost 6 bases and 1 base, in that order; junction bases with no gene match: 5. The CDR3 length is 14 residues.

This clone was detected a few times. The chain couples TRBV29-1 to TRBJ1-4, with D unclear. Germline CDR1 reads SQVTM; CDR2 reads ANQGSEA. The CDR3 consists of 14 residues. V was pared by 5 bases and J by 2 bases, with 12 bases between. CDR3 loop: CSVLQDGTNEKLFF. CDR3 DNA sequence: TGCAGCGTTCTCCAGGACGGGACTAATGAAAAACTGTTTTTT.

In its sample, this clone was seen a few times. This rearrangement joins TRBV19 to TRBJ1-5; 8 nucleotides align to TRBD1. CDR3 length equals 15 residues. The trim removed 5 bases at V and 2 bases at J, leaving 5 bases unmatched. Per the germline V gene, CDR1 is LNHDA and CDR2 is SQIVND (reference sequence). CDR3 sequence (DNA): TGTGCCAGTAGTGACAGGGGATGGGGCAATCAGCCCCAGCATTTT. Its translation is CASSDRGWGNQPQHF.

This rearrangement joins TRBV5-6 to TRBJ2-2; D gene unclear. V lost 1 base, J lost 7 bases, and 8 bases lay in between. CDR1 is SGHDT, CDR2 YYEEEE, per germline. This CDR3 comprises 13 residues. DNA of the CDR3: TGTGCCAGCAGCTTGTATAGTATCGGGGAGCTGTTTTTT. It yields the protein CASSLYSIGELFF.

The chain combines TRBV10-2 with TRBJ2-7, with D tentatively TRBD2 (6 bases). CDR3 length: 13 residues. Trimming took off 6 bases at V and 2 bases at J, with 11 bases between the two ends. Germline V gives CDR1 WSHSY, CDR2 SAAADI. The CDR3: CASRGTGTYEQYF. In nucleotides, the CDR3 is TGCGCCAGCAGGGGGACTGGAACCTACGAGCAGTACTTC.

The rearrangement joins TRBV6-5 to TRBJ2-7; 9 bases match TRBD1. In germline, CDR1 is MNHEY, CDR2 SVGAGI. J gave up 0 bases and V 6 bases, and 6 bases lay outside the gene matches. The CDR3 sequence is 15 residues long. For the CDR3, the DNA is TGTGCCAGCAGCTCCGGACAGGGGAACTCCTACGAGCAGTACTTC. The encoded protein is CASSSGQGNSYEQYF.

The J gene is TRBJ2-3, the V gene TRBV30; no firm D call. V gave up 0 bases and J gave up 0 bases, with 10 bases separating them. The CDR3 contains 15 residues. Germline loops: CDR1 GTSNPN, CDR2 SVGIG (reference sequence). CDR3 nucleotides: TGTGCCTGGAGTGTAGGTCTACCTAGCACAGATACGCAGTATTTT. Its translation: CAWSVGLPSTDTQYF. The complete variable domain, with remaining parts taken from reference TRBV30 and TRBJ2-3, reads SQTIHQWPATLVQPVGSPLSLECTVEGTSNPNLYWYRQAAGRGLQLLFYSVGIGQISSEVPQNLSASRPQDRQFILSSKKLLLSDSGFYLCAWSVGLPSTDTQYFGPGTRLTVL.

This clone was seen at least ten times. V usage is TRBV11-2 and J usage is TRBJ1-1; maybe TRBD1 (5 bases). CDR1 and CDR2 from the germline V gene are SGHAT and FQNNGV. V was pared by 3 bases and J by 2 bases, with 10 bases between. CDR3 size: 14 residues. CDR3 in DNA: TGTGCCAGCAGCTTGCTGACAGTTAACACTGAAGCTTTCTTT. Protein product: CASSLLTVNTEAFF.

Turning to this clone: This probably arose from a read error, given a far larger clone one base away. The CDR3 carries no conserved terminal phenylalanine or tryptophan, so it likely arises from a read error. This chain links TRBV11-2 with TRBJ2-7; D is possibly TRBD2 (6 bases). The CDR3 length is 14 residues. V was trimmed by 6 bases and J by 7 bases, leaving 19 bases between them. Looked up from germline, CDR1 is SGHAT and CDR2 is FQNNGV. This CDR3 reads CASSHGLRGEEQYL. Here the CDR3 DNA reads TGTGCCAGCAGTCACGGACTACGTGGTGAGGAGCAGTACCTC.

The chain has TRBV5-4 and TRBJ1-1; 8 bases agree with TRBD1. The trim removed 5 bases at V and 4 bases at J, leaving 4 bases unmatched. The CDR3 length is 13 residues. Germline CDR1 and CDR2: SGHNT and YYREEE (reference sequence). CDR3 bases: TGTGCCAGCAGGACAACAGGGGGCACTGAAGCTTTCTTT. This sequence encodes CASRTTGGTEAFF.